This TCR beta chain came from a study of blood T cell repertoires in COVID-19. For the study at large: COVID-19 samples from acute and convalescent phases originated in the United States, Italy and Spain.

Assay: immunoSEQ multiplex PCR; the TCRdb copy retains only in-frame clones and omits some. Here the sample spans about 76,000 clones, approximately 78% being singletons. CDR1 and CDR2 from the germline V gene are MNHNY and SVGAGI (reference sequence). This CDR3 is 15 amino acids long. V gave up 7 bases and J gave up 0 bases; unmatched junction bases: 7. The source is a human donor in a cohort sampled during active COVID-19. The chain employs TRBV6-6 and TRBJ2-3, with 7 bases aligning to TRBD1. The material sequenced was peripheral blood. CDR3 nucleotides: TGTGCCAGCACCACGGGACAGACTAGCACAGATACGCAGTATTTT. Amino acids: CASTTGQTSTDTQYF.